The subject of this entry is one T cell receptor (beta chain). This entry belongs to a study of blood T cell repertoires in COVID-19. Study context: Researchers got acute and convalescent COVID-19 samples from the United States, Italy and Spain. Sources were T cells, B-cell-depleted T cells, or PBMCs; the material itself was cDNA or gDNA.

Original analysis: How many nucleated cells were present was estimated from reference gene primer amplification. TCRdb keeps only in-frame clones here, not all; method: immunoSEQ multiplex PCR. The V and J calls and clone size are taken from that table; D and trimming were inferred from the DNA. The table includes over 250,000 clones, about 90% detected once. Germline CDR1 is SGHVS and CDR2 is FNYEAQ. The V and J ends lost 1 base and 6 bases, in that order; junction bases with no gene match: 2. The CDR3 is 15 residues long. All recovered Cohort 3 donors got two negative PCRs, got clearance, or saw symptom resolution.

The sequenced sample was PBMCs or T cells enriched from blood (not recorded which). The origin of this receptor is a woman in her fifties or sixties who had recovered from COVID-19. This chain uses TRBV7-6 with TRBJ2-1, with 11 bases aligning to TRBD2. DNA for the CDR3: TGTGCCAGCAGCTTAGTAGCGGGAGGGCCCAATGAGCAGTTCTTC. Translated, it gives CASSLVAGGPNEQFF.